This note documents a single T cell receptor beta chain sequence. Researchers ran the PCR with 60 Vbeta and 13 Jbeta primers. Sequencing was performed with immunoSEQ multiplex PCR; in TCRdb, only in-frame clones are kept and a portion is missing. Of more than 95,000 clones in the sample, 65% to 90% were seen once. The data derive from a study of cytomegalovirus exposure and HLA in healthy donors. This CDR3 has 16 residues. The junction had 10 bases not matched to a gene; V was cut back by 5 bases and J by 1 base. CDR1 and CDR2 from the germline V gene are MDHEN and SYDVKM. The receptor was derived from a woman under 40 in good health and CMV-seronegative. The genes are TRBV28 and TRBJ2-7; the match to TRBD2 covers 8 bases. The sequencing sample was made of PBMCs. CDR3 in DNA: TGTGCCAGCAGTGTGACTAGCGCAGGTGGGTCCTACGAGCAGTACTTC. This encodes CASSVTSAGGSYEQYF.